This T cell receptor beta chain was identified during a study of T cells in Graves' hyperthyroidism and ophthalmopathy. For this clonotype: Its specificity is unknown.

Researchers amplified the TCR beta CDR3 regions from RNA transcripts. Carried out on the TCR CDR3, a first-round RT-PCR used the HTBI primer set. Via MiXCR, TCRdb re-called the multiplex PCR reads, giving one row per CDR3 protein. The repertoire has 530,000 or so distinct CDR3 sequences, about half of them found once; the top ten carry around 7.7%. Thyroid ultrasound, orbital computed tomography, clinical symptoms, and serum thyroxine and TRAb underpinned diagnoses. The CDR3 has 12 amino acids. V was pared by 5 bases and J by 6 bases, with 7 bases between. Germline lookup yields CDR1 LGHNT and CDR2 FRNRAP. Notes on the study in general: Most thyroid clonotypes that were expanded above 0.001 also turned up in blood.

Sequenced: peripheral blood or thyroid tissue (not recorded which). The chain links TRBV12-5 to TRBJ2-2; D is undetermined. The receptor was isolated from a woman aged 18-35 years with Graves' hyperthyroidism. The CDR3 coding sequence is TGTGCTAGTGGTGCCGCAGCCGGGGAGCTGTTTTTT. Protein product: CASGAAAGELFF.